This T cell receptor (beta chain) was captured by sequencing in a study of naive and memory T cell subsets. Study results and caveats: Over 90% of naive TCR sequences appeared only once after error correction, unlike memory subsets.

CMV status came from CD4+ T cell IFNgamma after overnight CMV lysate stimulation of fresh PBMCs. Per germline, CDR1 SGHTA and CDR2 FQGNSA. The CDR3 has 16 amino acids. J lost 1 base, V lost 5 bases, and 9 bases had no gene match. An equimolar mix of two oligonucleotides served as the beta constant-region primer for TRBC1 and TRBC2. In TCRdb, the UMI-ligation and nested PCR reads were re-called with MiXCR into one record per CDR3 protein. The sample holds under 100,000 distinct CDR3 sequences, 6% to 7.5% seen once. This clonotype was found a few times. The antigen is unknown. The chain employs TRBV7-2 and TRBJ2-7; 9 positions match TRBD1. The sample taken for sequencing was central memory CD4+ T cells from blood. This receptor was identified in a human donor in good health. The chain's CDR3 is CASSADGQGLSYEQYF. Here the CDR3 DNA reads TGTGCCAGCAGCGCCGACGGACAGGGGTTGTCCTACGAGCAGTACTTC.